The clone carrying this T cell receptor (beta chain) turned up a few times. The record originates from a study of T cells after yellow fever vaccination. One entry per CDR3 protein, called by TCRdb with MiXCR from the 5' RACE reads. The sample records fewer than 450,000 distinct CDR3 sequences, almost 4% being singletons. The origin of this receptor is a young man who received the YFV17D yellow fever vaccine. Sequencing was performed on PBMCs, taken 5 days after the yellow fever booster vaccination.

CDR3 nucleotides: TGTGCCACCAGACAGGGCACCTACAATGAGCAGTTCTTC. As protein: CATRQGTYNEQFF. The V call is TRBV24-1, the J call TRBJ2-1, with D possibly being TRBD1 (6 bases). The germline gives CDR1 KGHDR, CDR2 SFDVKD. V was trimmed by 7 bases and J by 2 bases, leaving 8 bases between them. There are 13 residues in the CDR3.